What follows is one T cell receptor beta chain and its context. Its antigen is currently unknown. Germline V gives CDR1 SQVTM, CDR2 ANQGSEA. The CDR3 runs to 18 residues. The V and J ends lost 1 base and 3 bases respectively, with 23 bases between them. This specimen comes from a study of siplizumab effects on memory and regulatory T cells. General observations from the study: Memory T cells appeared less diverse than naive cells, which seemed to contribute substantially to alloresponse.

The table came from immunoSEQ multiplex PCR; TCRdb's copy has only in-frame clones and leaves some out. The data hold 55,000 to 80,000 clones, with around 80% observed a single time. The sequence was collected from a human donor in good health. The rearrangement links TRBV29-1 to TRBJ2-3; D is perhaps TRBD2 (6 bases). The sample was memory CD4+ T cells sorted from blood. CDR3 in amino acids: CSVEGGAGSHPLTDTQYF. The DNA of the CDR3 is TGCAGCGTTGAAGGAGGGGCGGGGTCCCACCCTCTGACAGATACGCAGTATTTT.